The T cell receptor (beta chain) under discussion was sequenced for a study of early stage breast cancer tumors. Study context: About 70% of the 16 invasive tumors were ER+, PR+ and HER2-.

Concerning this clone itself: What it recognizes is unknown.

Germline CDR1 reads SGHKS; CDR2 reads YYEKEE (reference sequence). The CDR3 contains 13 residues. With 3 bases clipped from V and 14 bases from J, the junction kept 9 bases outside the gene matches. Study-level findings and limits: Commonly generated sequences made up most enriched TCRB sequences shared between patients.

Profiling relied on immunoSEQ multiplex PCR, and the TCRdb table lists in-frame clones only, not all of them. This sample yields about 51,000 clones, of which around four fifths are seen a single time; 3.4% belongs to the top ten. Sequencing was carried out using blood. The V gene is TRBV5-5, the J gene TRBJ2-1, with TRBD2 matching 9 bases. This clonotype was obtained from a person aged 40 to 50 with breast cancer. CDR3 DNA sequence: TGTGCCAGCAGCTCGGGACTAGCAAATTTCGAGTTCTTC. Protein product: CASSSGLANFEFF.